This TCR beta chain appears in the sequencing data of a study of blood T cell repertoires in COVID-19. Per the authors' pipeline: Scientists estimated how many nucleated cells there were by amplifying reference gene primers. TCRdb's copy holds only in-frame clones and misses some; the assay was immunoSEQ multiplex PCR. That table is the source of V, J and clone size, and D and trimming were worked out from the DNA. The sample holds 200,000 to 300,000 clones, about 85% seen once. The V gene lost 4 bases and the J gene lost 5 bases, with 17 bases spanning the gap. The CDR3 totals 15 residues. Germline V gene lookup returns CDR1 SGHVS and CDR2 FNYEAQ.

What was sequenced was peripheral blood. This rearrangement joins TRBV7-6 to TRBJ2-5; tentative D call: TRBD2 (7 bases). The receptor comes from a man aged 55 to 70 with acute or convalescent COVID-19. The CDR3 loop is CASSSPGGLGETQYF. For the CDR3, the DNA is TGTGCCAGCAGCTCCCCGGGGGGCCTAGGGGAGACCCAGTACTTC.